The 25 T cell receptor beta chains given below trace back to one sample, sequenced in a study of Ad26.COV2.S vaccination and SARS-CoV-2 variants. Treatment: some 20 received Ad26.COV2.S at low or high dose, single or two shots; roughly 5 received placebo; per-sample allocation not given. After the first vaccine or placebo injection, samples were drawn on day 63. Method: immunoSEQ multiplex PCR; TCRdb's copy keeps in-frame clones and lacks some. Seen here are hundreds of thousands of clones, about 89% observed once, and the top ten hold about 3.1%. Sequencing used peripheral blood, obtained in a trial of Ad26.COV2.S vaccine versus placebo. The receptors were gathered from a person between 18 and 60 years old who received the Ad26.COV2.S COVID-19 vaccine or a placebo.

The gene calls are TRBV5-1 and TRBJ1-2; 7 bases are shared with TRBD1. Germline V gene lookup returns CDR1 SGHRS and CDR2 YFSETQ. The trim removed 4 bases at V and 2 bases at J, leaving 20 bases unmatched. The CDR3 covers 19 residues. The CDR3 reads CASSMPPGTAAGRNYGYTF. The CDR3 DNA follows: TGCGCCAGCAGCATGCCACCCGGGACAGCCGCCGGTCGGAACTATGGCTACACCTTC.

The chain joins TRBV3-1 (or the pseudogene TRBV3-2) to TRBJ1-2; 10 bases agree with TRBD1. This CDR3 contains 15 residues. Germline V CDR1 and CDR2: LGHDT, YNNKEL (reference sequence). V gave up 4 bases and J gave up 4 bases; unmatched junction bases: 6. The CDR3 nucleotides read TGTGCCAGCAGCCCGGGACAGGGGAAAGCCTATGGCTACACCTTC. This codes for CASSPGQGKAYGYTF.

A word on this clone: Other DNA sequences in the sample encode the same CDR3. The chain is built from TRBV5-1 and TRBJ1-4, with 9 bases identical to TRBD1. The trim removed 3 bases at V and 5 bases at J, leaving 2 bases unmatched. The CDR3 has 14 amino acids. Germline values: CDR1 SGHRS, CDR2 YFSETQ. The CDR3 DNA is TGCGCCAGCAGCTCGACAGGGGGAAATGAAAAACTGTTTTTT. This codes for CASSSTGGNEKLFF.

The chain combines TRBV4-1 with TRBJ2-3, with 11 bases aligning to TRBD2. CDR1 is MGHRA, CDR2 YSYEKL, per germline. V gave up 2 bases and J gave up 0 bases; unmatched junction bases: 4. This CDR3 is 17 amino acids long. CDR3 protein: CASSQKASGGSTDTQYF. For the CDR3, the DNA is TGCGCCAGCAGCCAAAAGGCTAGCGGGGGGAGCACAGATACGCAGTATTTT.

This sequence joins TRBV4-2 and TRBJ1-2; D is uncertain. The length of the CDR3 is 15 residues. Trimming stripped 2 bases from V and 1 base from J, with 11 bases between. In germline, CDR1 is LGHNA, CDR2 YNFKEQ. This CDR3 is CASSQQGLNNYGYTF. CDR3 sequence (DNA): TGTGCCAGCAGCCAACAAGGATTGAATAACTATGGCTACACCTTC.

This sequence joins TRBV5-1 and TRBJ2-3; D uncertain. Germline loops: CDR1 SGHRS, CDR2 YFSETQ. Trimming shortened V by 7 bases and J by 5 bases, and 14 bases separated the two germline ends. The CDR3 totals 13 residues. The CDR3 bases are TGCGCCAGCTTCTACCCGGGCGGAGATACGCAGTATTTT. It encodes CASFYPGGDTQYF.

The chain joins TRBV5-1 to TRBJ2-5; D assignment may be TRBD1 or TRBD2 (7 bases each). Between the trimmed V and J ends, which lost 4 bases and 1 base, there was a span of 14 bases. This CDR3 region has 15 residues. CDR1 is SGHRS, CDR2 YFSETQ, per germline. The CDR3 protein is CASSVQGGTQETQYF. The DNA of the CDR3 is TGCGCCAGCAGCGTGCAGGGGGGGACCCAAGAGACCCAGTACTTC.

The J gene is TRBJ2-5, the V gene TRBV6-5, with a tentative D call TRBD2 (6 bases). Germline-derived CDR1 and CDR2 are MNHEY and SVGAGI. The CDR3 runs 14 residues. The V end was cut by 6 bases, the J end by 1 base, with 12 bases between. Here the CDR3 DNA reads TGTGCCAGCAGAACCGGGGGATCCCAAGAGACCCAGTACTTC. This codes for CASRTGGSQETQYF.

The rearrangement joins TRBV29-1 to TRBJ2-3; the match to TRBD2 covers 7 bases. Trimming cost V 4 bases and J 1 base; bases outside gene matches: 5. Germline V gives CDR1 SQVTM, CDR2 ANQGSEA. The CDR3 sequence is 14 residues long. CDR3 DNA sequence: TGCAGCGTTGGTGGGAGGGGCGGCACAGATACGCAGTATTTT. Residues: CSVGGRGGTDTQYF.

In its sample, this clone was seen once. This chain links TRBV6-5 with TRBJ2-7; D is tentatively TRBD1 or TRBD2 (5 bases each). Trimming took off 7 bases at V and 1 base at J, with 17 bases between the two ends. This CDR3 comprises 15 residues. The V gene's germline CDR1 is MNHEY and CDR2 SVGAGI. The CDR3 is CASKRNRDGSYEQYF. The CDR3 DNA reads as TGTGCCAGCAAGAGGAACCGGGACGGATCCTACGAGCAGTACTTC.

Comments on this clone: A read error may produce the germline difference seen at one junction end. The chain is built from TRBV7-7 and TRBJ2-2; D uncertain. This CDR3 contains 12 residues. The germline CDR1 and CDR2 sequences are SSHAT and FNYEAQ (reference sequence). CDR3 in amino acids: CASSLGTGELFF. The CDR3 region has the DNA TGTGCTAGCAGCTTAGGGACCGGGGAGCTGTTTTTT.

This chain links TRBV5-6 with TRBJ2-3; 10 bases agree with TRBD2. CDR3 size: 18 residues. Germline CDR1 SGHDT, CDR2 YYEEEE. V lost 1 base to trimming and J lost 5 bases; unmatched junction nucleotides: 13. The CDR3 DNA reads TGTGCCAGCAGCTTGTACCTGGGGGCTAGCGGGAGTGGAGATACGCAGTATTTT. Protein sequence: CASSLYLGASGSGDTQYF.

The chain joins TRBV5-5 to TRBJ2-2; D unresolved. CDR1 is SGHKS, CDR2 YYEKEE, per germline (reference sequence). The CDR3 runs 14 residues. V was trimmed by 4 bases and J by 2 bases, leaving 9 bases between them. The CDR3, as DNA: TGTGCCAGCAGCCTTGGTACTAACACCGGGGAGCTGTTTTTT. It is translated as CASSLGTNTGELFF.

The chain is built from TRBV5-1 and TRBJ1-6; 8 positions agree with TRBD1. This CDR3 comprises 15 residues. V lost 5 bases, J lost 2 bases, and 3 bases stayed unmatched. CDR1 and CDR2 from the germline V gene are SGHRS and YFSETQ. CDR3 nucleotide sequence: TGCGCCAGCAGTCAGGGGGCTACCTATAATTCACCCCTCCACTTT. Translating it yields CASSQGATYNSPLHF.

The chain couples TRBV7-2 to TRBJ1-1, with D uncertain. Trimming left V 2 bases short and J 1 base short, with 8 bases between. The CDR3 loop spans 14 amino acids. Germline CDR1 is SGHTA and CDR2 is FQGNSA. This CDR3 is CASSLLTGNTEAFF. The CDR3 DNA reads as TGTGCCAGCAGCTTACTGACGGGGAACACTGAAGCTTTCTTT.

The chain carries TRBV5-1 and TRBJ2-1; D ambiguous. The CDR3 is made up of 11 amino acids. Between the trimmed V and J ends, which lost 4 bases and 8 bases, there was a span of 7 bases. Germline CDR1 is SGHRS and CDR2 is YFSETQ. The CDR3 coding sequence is TGCGCCAGCAGCCAAGAGTATGAGCAGTTCTTC. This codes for CASSQEYEQFF.

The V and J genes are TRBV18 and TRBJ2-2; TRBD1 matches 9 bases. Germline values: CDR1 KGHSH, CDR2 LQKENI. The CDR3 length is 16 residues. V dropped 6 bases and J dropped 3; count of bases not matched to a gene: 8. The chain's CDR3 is CASSTLQGADTGELFF. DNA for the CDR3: TGTGCCAGCTCGACACTACAGGGGGCCGACACCGGGGAGCTGTTTTTT.

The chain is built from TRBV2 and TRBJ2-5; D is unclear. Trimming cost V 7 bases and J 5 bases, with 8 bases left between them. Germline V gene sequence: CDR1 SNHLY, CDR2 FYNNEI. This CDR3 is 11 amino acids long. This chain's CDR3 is CASTAWETQYF. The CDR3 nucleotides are TGTGCCAGCACCGCGTGGGAGACCCAGTACTTC.

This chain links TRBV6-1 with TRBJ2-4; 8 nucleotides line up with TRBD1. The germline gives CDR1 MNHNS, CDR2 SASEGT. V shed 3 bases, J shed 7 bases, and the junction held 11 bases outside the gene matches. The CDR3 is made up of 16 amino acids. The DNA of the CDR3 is TGTGCCAGCAGTGATACGATGGGGACAGGTGGGAACATTCAGTACTTC. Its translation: CASSDTMGTGGNIQYF.

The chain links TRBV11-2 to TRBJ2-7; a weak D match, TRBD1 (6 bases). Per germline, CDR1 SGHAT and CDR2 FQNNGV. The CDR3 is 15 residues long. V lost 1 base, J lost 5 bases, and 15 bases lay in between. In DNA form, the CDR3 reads TGTGCCAGCAGCTTAGCCAGGGGATCGGGTCACGAGCAGTACTTC. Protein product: CASSLARGSGHEQYF.

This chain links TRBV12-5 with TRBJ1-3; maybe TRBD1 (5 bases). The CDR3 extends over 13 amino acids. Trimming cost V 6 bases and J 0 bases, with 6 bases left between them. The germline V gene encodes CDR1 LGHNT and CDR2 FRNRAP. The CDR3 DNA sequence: TGTGCTAGTGGCGACAGCTCTGGAAACACCATATATTTT. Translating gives CASGDSSGNTIYF.

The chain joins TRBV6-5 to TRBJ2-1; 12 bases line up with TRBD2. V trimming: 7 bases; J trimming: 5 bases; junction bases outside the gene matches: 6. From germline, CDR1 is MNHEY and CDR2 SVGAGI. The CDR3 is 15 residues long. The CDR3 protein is CASTWTSGINNEQFF. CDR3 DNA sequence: TGTGCCAGCACCTGGACTAGCGGGATAAACAATGAGCAGTTCTTC.

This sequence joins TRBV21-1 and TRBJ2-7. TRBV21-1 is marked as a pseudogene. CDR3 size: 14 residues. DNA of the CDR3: TGTGCCAGCATACGTCGGGACGGATGCTCGGAGCAGTACTTC. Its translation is CASIRRDGCSEQYF.

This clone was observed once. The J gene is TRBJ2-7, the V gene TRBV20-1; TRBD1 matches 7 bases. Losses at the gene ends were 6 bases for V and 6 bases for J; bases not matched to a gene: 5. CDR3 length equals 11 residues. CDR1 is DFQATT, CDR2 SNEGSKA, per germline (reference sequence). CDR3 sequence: CSALRGREQYF. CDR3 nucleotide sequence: TGCAGTGCCCTTAGGGGGCGCGAGCAGTACTTC.

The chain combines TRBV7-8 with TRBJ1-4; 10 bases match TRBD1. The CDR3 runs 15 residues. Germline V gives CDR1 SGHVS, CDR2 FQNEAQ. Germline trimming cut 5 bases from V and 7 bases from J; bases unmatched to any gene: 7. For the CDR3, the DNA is TGTGCCAGCAGCCGACTGGGACAGGGGAGTGAAAAACTGTTTTTT. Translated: CASSRLGQGSEKLFF.